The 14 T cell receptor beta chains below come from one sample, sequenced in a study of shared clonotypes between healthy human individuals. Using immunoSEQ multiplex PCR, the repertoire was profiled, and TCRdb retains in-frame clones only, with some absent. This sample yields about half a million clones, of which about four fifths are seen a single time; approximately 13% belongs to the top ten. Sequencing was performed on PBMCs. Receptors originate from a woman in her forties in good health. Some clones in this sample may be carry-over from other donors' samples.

CDR3 protein: CASRPGNQPQHF. Written as DNA, the CDR3 is TGTGCCAGCAGGCCTGGCAATCAGCCCCAGCATTTT. The chain recombines TRBV6-4 with TRBJ1-5, with unresolved D. The CDR3 is 12 amino acids. Trimming cost V 6 bases and J 2 bases, with 5 bases left between them. The V gene's germline CDR1 is MRHNA and CDR2 SNTAGT.

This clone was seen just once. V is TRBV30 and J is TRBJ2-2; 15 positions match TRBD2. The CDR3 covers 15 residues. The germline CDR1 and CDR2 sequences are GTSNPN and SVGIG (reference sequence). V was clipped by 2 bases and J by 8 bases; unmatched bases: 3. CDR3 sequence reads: CAWSRGLAGGGELFF. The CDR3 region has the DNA TGTGCCTGGAGTCGAGGACTAGCGGGAGGGGGGGAGCTGTTTTTT.

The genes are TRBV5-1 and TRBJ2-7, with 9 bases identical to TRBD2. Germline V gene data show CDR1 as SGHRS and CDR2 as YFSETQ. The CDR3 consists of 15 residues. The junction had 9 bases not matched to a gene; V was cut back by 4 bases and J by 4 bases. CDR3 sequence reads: CASSKIAGVRYEQYF. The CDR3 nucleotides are TGCGCCAGCAGCAAAATAGCGGGAGTTCGTTACGAGCAGTACTTC.

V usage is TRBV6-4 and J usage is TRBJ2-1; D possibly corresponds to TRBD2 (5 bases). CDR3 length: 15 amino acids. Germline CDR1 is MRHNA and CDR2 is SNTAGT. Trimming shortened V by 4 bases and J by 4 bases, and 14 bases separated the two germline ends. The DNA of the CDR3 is TGTGCCAGCAGTGCCCATTCCGGGGAATACAATGAGCAGTTCTTC. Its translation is CASSAHSGEYNEQFF.

CDR3 bases: TGTGCCAGCAGCTTACTTCCGGGGCAGAACACCGGGGAGCTGTTTTTT. It codes for CASSLLPGQNTGELFF. J is TRBJ2-2 and V is TRBV7-3; TRBD1 or TRBD2 may be the D gene (5 bases each). V was trimmed by 2 bases and J by 1 base, leaving 11 bases between them. Germline loops: CDR1 SGHTA, CDR2 FQGTGA. CDR3 length: 16 amino acids.

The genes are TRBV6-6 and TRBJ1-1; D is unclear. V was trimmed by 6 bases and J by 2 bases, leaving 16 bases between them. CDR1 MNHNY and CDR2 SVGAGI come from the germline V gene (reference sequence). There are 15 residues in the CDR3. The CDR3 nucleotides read TGTGCCAGCAGGGGCTGGGAGGCGAGAAACACTGAAGCTTTCTTT. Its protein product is CASRGWEARNTEAFF.

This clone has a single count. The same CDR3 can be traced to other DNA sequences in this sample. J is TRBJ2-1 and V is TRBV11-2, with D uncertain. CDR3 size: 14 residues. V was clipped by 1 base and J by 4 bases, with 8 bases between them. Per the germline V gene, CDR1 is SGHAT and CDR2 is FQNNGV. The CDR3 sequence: CASSLAGRYNEQFF. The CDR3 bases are TGTGCCAGCAGCTTAGCCGGCCGTTACAATGAGCAGTTCTTC.

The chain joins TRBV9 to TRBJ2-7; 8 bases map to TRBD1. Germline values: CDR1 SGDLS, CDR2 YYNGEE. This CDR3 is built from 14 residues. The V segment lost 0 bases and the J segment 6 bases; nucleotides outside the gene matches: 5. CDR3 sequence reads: CASSVGQGFTEQYF. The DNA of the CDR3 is TGTGCCAGCAGCGTAGGACAGGGGTTTACCGAGCAGTACTTC.

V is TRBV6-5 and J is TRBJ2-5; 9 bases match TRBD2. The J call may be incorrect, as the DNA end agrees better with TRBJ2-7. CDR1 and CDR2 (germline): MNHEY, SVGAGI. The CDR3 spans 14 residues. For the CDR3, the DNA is TGTGCCAGCAGTCTTAGCGGGAGCGGGCACGAGCAGTACTTC. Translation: CASSLSGSGHEQYF.

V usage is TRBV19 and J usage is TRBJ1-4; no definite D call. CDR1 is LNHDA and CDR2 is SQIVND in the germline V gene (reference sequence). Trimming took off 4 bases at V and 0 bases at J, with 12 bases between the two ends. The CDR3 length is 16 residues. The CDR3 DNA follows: TGTGCCAGTAGTACCGTTACTCCGACAACTAATGAAAAACTGTTTTTT. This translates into CASSTVTPTTNEKLFF.

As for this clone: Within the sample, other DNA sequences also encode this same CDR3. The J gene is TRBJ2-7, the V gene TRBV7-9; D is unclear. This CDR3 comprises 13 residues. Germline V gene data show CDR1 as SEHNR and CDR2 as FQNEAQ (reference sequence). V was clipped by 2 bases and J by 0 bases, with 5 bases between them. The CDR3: CASSLSSSYEQYF. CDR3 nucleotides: TGTGCCAGCAGCTTAAGTAGCTCCTACGAGCAGTACTTC.

The CDR3 region is CASSLRDRGGREQYF. As DNA, the CDR3 is TGTGCCAGCAGCTTAAGGGACAGGGGTGGGCGCGAGCAGTACTTC. The chain employs TRBV7-2 and TRBJ2-7; 10 bases fit TRBD1. The V gene end was trimmed by 2 bases and the J gene end by 6 bases; junction bases not matched to a gene: 7. Germline V lookup: CDR1 SGHTA, CDR2 FQGNSA. The CDR3 has 15 residues.

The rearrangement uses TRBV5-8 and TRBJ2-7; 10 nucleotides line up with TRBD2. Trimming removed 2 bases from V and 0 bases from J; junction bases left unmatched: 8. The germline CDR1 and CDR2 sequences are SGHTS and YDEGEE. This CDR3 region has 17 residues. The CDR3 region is CASSLVRGTSDSYEQYF. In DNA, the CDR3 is TGTGCCAGCAGCTTAGTACGTGGGACTAGCGACTCCTACGAGCAGTACTTC.

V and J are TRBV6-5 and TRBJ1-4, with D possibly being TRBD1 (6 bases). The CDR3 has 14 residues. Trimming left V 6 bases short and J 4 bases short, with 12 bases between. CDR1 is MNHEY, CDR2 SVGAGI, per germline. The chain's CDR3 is CASRPQGGNEKLFF. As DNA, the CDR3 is TGTGCCAGCAGGCCACAGGGAGGTAATGAAAAACTGTTTTTT.